The 17 T cell receptor beta chains reported below all come from one sample, sequenced in a study of T cell repertoires in cytomegalovirus infection. No antigens are known for them. Each CDR3 protein gets one entry after TCRdb re-called the reads with MiXCR. The table shows 90,000 to 120,000 distinct CDR3 sequences, with roughly 41% occurring only once. Sequences were derived from CD8+ T cells from cultured PBMCs, sampled from culture after CMV antigen stimulation. All receptors come from a human donor in good health (CMV status not recorded). Some clones in this sample may be carry-over from other donors' samples.

This chain joins TRBV28 and TRBJ2-1, with 9 nucleotides matching TRBD1. This CDR3 spans 15 amino acids. CDR1 MDHEN and CDR2 SYDVKM come from the germline V gene. V was pared by 4 bases and J by 8 bases, with 9 bases of the junction left unmatched. CDR3: CASSSPGQGIYEQFF. In DNA, the CDR3 is TGTGCCAGCAGTTCCCCGGGACAGGGTATCTATGAGCAGTTCTTC. Using reference TRBV28 and TRBJ2-1 for the parts outside the CDR3, the full variable domain is DVKVTQSSRYLVKRTGEKVFLECVQDMDHENMFWYRQDPGLGLRLIYFSYDVKMKEKGDIPEGYSVSREKKERFSLILESASTNQTSMYLCASSSPGQGIYEQFFGPGTRLTVL.

This clonotype was seen only a few times. The chain carries TRBV27 and TRBJ1-2; TRBD1 agrees at 8 bases. V gave up 2 bases and J gave up 3 bases; unmatched junction bases: 2. Germline CDR1 is MNHEY and CDR2 is SMNVEV (reference sequence). The CDR3 contains 14 residues. The CDR3 DNA sequence: TGTGCCAGCAGTTTAACAGGGGGTTACTATGGCTACACCTTC. It yields the protein CASSLTGGYYGYTF.

Comments on this clonotype: One end of the junction is discordant with germline, which a read error may explain. V gene TRBV20-1 combines with J gene TRBJ1-5, with D maybe TRBD1 (5 bases). The CDR3 length is 12 residues. Germline V lookup: CDR1 DFQATT, CDR2 SNEGSKA (reference sequence). The chain's CDR3 is CSAREGYQPQHF. The CDR3 bases are TGCAGTGCGAGAGAGGGGTATCAGCCCCAGCATTTT.

This clonotype was counted at least ten times. This chain uses TRBV6-6 with TRBJ1-6, with D possibly matching TRBD1 (6 bases). There are 15 residues in the CDR3. Trimming stripped 0 bases from V and 10 bases from J, with 13 bases between. Germline CDR1 MNHNY, CDR2 SVGAGI (reference sequence). DNA for the CDR3: TGTGCCAGCAGTTACTCCCCCGGACAGTCCTCACCCCTCCACTTT. Translating gives CASSYSPGQSSPLHF.

The chain is built from TRBV27 and TRBJ2-1; 10 nucleotides match TRBD2. Germline V gene lookup returns CDR1 MNHEY and CDR2 SMNVEV (reference sequence). J was trimmed by 5 bases and V by 3 bases; bases with no gene match: 4. The CDR3 length is 15 residues. CDR3 region: CASSFGLAGDNEQFF. The CDR3 region has the DNA TGTGCCAGCAGTTTTGGTCTAGCGGGGGACAATGAGCAGTTCTTC.

CDR3 DNA sequence: TGTGCCAGCAGCTTAAGTACTCGAGAGACCCAGTACTTC. It specifies CASSLSTRETQYF. V is TRBV7-6 and J is TRBJ2-5; D remains ambiguous. This CDR3 has 13 amino acids. CDR1 and CDR2 (germline): SGHVS, FNYEAQ. Trimming pared 2 bases from V and 4 bases from J, leaving 8 bases between.

The gene calls are TRBV11-2 and TRBJ2-5; 7 bases line up with TRBD1. The V gene's germline CDR1 is SGHAT and CDR2 FQNNGV. The CDR3 is made up of 14 amino acids. The V gene end was trimmed by 5 bases and the J gene end by 2 bases; junction bases not matched to a gene: 5. For the CDR3, the DNA is TGTGCCAGCAGCCGGGACAGCCTTCAAGAGACCCAGTACTTC. Protein product: CASSRDSLQETQYF.

This clonotype was observed a handful of times. The DNA for the CDR3 is TGTGCCAGCAGCTTAGCGTATTCTAGCGGAAAAGAGACCCAGTACTTC. Protein sequence: CASSLAYSSGKETQYF. V gene TRBV11-1 combines with J gene TRBJ2-5; 7 nucleotides line up with TRBD2. The J segment lost 3 bases and the V segment lost 0 bases, leaving 7 bases of the junction unmatched. There are 16 residues in the CDR3. Germline V gene lookup returns CDR1 SGHAT and CDR2 FQDESV (reference sequence).

This clonotype was observed a few times. The rearrangement uses TRBV24-1 and TRBJ2-1; possible D gene TRBD2, 7 bases. CDR1 and CDR2 from the germline V gene are KGHDR and SFDVKD. The CDR3 has 16 residues. The germline V and J ends were trimmed by 4 bases and 8 bases, with 20 bases remaining between them. CDR3 bases: TGTGCCACCAGTGAGCCCGCCGGGGGGCGTGTCGATGAGCAGTTCTTC. Protein product: CATSEPAGGRVDEQFF.

This clonotype appeared a few times. This chain uses TRBV13 with TRBJ2-6; D gene ambiguous. CDR3 length: 18 amino acids. V shed 5 bases and J shed 1 base, with 18 bases lying between them. Germline CDR1 is PRHDT and CDR2 is FYEKMQ (reference sequence). The CDR3 DNA follows: TGTGCCAGCAGCCCCCGAGCAGTTGCCCCATCTGGGGCCAACGTCCTGACTTTC. Protein sequence: CASSPRAVAPSGANVLTF.

Notes on this clonotype: A clone one base away is much larger, so this may be a read error. The rearrangement links TRBV7-2 to TRBJ2-3; D is uncertain. The length of the CDR3 is 14 residues. Germline CDR1 and CDR2: SGHTA and FQGNSA. This CDR3 reads CASTLGQIPDMQYF. The CDR3 nucleotides are TGTGCCAGCACCCTAGGGCAGATTCCAGATATGCAGTATTTT.

This clonotype showed up just a few times. The CDR3 region is CASSSSDSGPEETQYF. CDR3 in DNA: TGTGCCAGCAGCTCCTCCGATAGCGGGCCTGAAGAGACCCAGTACTTC. The chain uses TRBV7-9 and TRBJ2-5, with 7 bases matching TRBD2. Germline V CDR1 and CDR2: SEHNR, FQNEAQ (reference sequence). CDR3 length: 16 amino acids. With V trimmed by 4 bases and J by 3 bases, 11 bases remained unmatched. Using reference TRBV7-9 and TRBJ2-5 for the parts outside the CDR3, the full variable domain is DTGVSQNPRHKITKRGQNVTFRCDPISEHNRLYWYRQTLGQGPEFLTYFQNEAQLEKSRLLSDRFSAERPKGSFSTLEIQRTEQGDSAMYLCASSSSDSGPEETQYFGPGTRLLVL.

The genes are TRBV4-1 and TRBJ2-2, with a tentative D call TRBD2 (8 bases). CDR1 is MGHRA and CDR2 is YSYEKL in the germline V gene. With 4 bases removed from V and 6 bases from J, the gap between germline ends came to 18 bases. The CDR3 extends over 16 amino acids. CDR3 sequence (DNA): TGCGCCAGCAGCCGATCCGGGACAGCGGGGGCCGGGGAGCTGTTTTTT. Translating it yields CASSRSGTAGAGELFF.

The chain couples TRBV7-9 to TRBJ2-1, with TRBD2 matching over 7 bases. Looked up from germline, CDR1 is SEHNR and CDR2 is FQNEAQ (reference sequence). The V and J ends lost 5 bases and 1 base, in that order; junction bases with no gene match: 11. The CDR3 is 17 residues long. CDR3 nucleotide sequence: TGTGCCAGCAGCGGTAGAAGGGACTATTTGTCCTACAATGAGCAGTTCTTC. As protein: CASSGRRDYLSYNEQFF.

In DNA, the CDR3 is TGTGCCAGCGGCGGTTTTAAGTTCCCCCAAGAGACCCAGTACTTC. This gives the protein CASGGFKFPQETQYF. The chain links TRBV7-9 to TRBJ2-5; D unclear. The CDR3 is 15 residues long. The V gene's germline CDR1 is SEHNR and CDR2 FQNEAQ (reference sequence). V shed 8 bases and J shed 1 base, with 17 bases lying between them.

This clonotype has a handful of counts. The chain carries TRBV29-1 and TRBJ2-5, with D possibly being TRBD1 or TRBD2 (5 bases each). CDR1 and CDR2 (germline): SQVTM, ANQGSEA. CDR3 size: 12 residues. Trimming left V 6 bases short and J 5 bases short, with 13 bases between. The CDR3 reads CSVQRGPETQYF. The CDR3 DNA follows: TGCAGCGTCCAGAGGGGACCGGAGACCCAGTACTTC.

This chain joins TRBV2 and TRBJ1-4; 7 bases match TRBD1. The junction had 6 bases not matched to a gene; V was cut back by 3 bases and J by 8 bases. CDR3 length: 14 residues. CDR1 is SNHLY and CDR2 is FYNNEI in the germline V gene. The CDR3 spells CASSDGQGEEKLFF. The DNA for the CDR3 is TGTGCCAGCAGTGACGGCCAGGGGGAGGAAAAACTGTTTTTT.